Shown below are 12 T cell receptor beta chains from a single sample sequenced in a study of blood T cell repertoires in COVID-19. Using immunoSEQ multiplex PCR, the repertoire was profiled, and TCRdb retains in-frame clones only, with some absent. The repertoire has nearly 350,000 clones, more than 75% of them found once; the top ten carry 2.5% to 4%. The sequenced material came from peripheral blood. The source is a woman younger than 30 who had recovered from COVID-19.

This clone was seen once. The chain combines TRBV18 with TRBJ2-5; D call uncertain. The CDR3 runs 13 residues. V was cut by 2 bases and J by 3 bases, with 7 bases left in between. Looked up from germline, CDR1 is KGHSH and CDR2 is LQKENI. The DNA of the CDR3 is TGTGCCAGCTCACCAGGCAGGAAAGAGACCCAGTACTTC. Residues: CASSPGRKETQYF.

This sequence joins TRBV5-8 and TRBJ2-3; D is unresolved. Germline V lookup: CDR1 SGHTS, CDR2 YDEGEE. The length of the CDR3 is 13 residues. Trimming took off 6 bases at V and 4 bases at J, with 12 bases between the two ends. As DNA, the CDR3 is TGTGCCAGCACCACGACTGGCGCAGATACGCAGTATTTT. Translating gives CASTTTGADTQYF.

The gene calls are TRBV6-5 and TRBJ2-2; 8 nucleotides align to TRBD1. J lost 7 bases, V lost 6 bases, and 4 bases had no gene match. The CDR3 totals 13 residues. Germline V gives CDR1 MNHEY, CDR2 SVGAGI. The CDR3 DNA reads TGTGCCAGCAGCCCACAGGGGGTCGGGGAGCTGTTTTTT. Its protein is CASSPQGVGELFF.

The rearrangement uses TRBV24-1 and TRBJ2-3, with 9 bases fitting TRBD2. V shed 4 bases, J shed 0 bases, and the junction held 4 bases outside the gene matches. Germline V gene data show CDR1 as KGHDR and CDR2 as SFDVKD. This CDR3 comprises 16 residues. The CDR3 nucleotides read TGTGCCACCAGTGAAGCGAGCGGGGGGAGCACAGATACGCAGTATTTT. Translated, it gives CATSEASGGSTDTQYF.

This clone was detected only once. V gene TRBV5-1 combines with J gene TRBJ1-1, with TRBD1 as a possible D gene (5 bases). Germline V gives CDR1 SGHRS, CDR2 YFSETQ. The V end was cut by 0 bases, the J end by 1 base, with 10 bases between. The CDR3 runs 15 residues. CDR3 residues: CASSLAGGPNTEAFF. The CDR3 bases are TGCGCCAGCAGCTTGGCCGGGGGTCCGAACACTGAAGCTTTCTTT. The full variable domain, rest sourced from reference TRBV5-1 and TRBJ1-1, is KAGVTQTPRYLIKTRGQQVTLSCSPISGHRSVSWYQQTPGQGLQFLFEYFSETQRNKGNFPGRFSGRQFSNSRSEMNVSTLELGDSALYLCASSLAGGPNTEAFFGQGTRLTVV.

The V and J genes are TRBV27 and TRBJ2-1; TRBD2 might be the D (6 bases). Germline-derived CDR1 and CDR2 are MNHEY and SMNVEV (reference sequence). The V and J ends lost 7 bases and 4 bases respectively, with 14 bases between them. The CDR3 contains 14 residues. CDR3 DNA sequence: TGTGCCAGCACCCAGGGTCGGGGGTACAATGAGCAGTTCTTC. Amino acids: CASTQGRGYNEQFF.

The gene calls are TRBV10-3 and TRBJ1-2, with TRBD1 matching 8 bases. This CDR3 has 17 amino acids. V dropped 3 bases and J dropped 0; count of bases not matched to a gene: 9. Per germline, CDR1 ENHRY and CDR2 SYGVKD. CDR3 region: CAISDPGGQAPNYGYTF. CDR3 DNA sequence: TGTGCCATCAGTGATCCGGGGGGACAGGCCCCTAACTATGGCTACACCTTC.

This clone has a single count. V is TRBV7-9 and J is TRBJ1-5, with D perhaps TRBD1 (6 bases). The CDR3 runs 14 residues. In germline, CDR1 is SEHNR, CDR2 FQNEAQ (reference sequence). V was shortened by 4 bases and J by 5 bases, with 12 bases between the two germline ends. The CDR3: CASSSGGPYQPQHF. The CDR3 DNA reads TGTGCCAGCAGCTCCGGGGGGCCATATCAGCCCCAGCATTTT.

J is TRBJ2-1 and V is TRBV15; maybe TRBD2 (6 bases). The CDR3 is made up of 15 amino acids. The ends were cut back, 1 base at V and 7 bases at J, with 14 bases in the middle. Per germline, CDR1 LNHNV and CDR2 YYDKDF (reference sequence). This CDR3 is CATSRAGGAGNEQFF. CDR3 sequence (DNA): TGTGCCACCAGCAGAGCCGGGGGAGCTGGAAATGAGCAGTTCTTC.

The chain joins TRBV18 to TRBJ1-5; D is uncertain. Deletions cut 5 bases from V and 2 bases from J, with 10 bases between. The length of the CDR3 is 14 residues. Per the germline V gene, CDR1 is KGHSH and CDR2 is LQKENI. The CDR3 DNA is TGTGCCAGCTCATCTACTGGTGGCAATCAGCCCCAGCATTTT. This translates into CASSSTGGNQPQHF.

V and J are TRBV27 and TRBJ1-1; D gene uncertain. V was cut by 6 bases and J by 3 bases, with 14 bases left in between. The CDR3 loop spans 14 amino acids. Germline CDR1 and CDR2: MNHEY and SMNVEV (reference sequence). The CDR3 coding sequence is TGTGCCAGCAGGCCGCTTATGGGAGACACTGAAGCTTTCTTT. Translation: CASRPLMGDTEAFF.

The chain has TRBV5-6 and TRBJ2-7, with D possibly being TRBD1 (5 bases). The CDR3 sequence is 11 residues long. Trimming shortened V by 9 bases and J by 4 bases, and 11 bases separated the two germline ends. Germline V CDR1 and CDR2: SGHDT, YYEEEE. CDR3 DNA: TGTGCCACTTCGGACAAGTACGAGCAGTACGTC. Protein: CATSDKYEQYV.